Presented here are 2 T cell receptor beta chains from one specimen sequenced in a study of patients and donors after allogeneic stem cell transplantation. TCRdb fed the RT-PCR reads into MiXCR, producing one record per CDR3 protein. This sample has some 880,000 distinct CDR3 sequences, with about 20% found just once. The specimen sequenced was blood, either unsorted or a sorted T cell fraction (not recorded which). These receptors originate from a human donor who was either an allogeneic HSCT recipient or a stem cell or donor lymphocyte infusion donor (not recorded which). It is not recorded whose cells these are; they may come from a transplant donor.

V gene TRBV5-1 combines with J gene TRBJ2-3; unclear D gene. Trimming stripped 9 bases from V and 2 bases from J, with 19 bases between. Germline V gene data show CDR1 as SGHRS and CDR2 as YFSETQ. The CDR3 totals 15 residues. The CDR3 spells CATSPVYQPTDTQYF. The CDR3 region has the DNA TGCGCCACCTCGCCCGTCTATCAGCCCACAGATACGCAGTATTTT.

The chain combines TRBV11-2 with TRBJ2-1, with a weak D call TRBD1 (5 bases). Germline V gene sequence: CDR1 SGHAT, CDR2 FQNNGV. This CDR3 region has 18 residues. The germline V and J ends were trimmed by 2 bases and 4 bases, with 21 bases remaining between them. This chain's CDR3 is CASSLRGPWGLHYNEQFF. DNA of the CDR3: TGTGCCAGCAGCTTAAGGGGCCCTTGGGGTCTCCATTACAATGAGCAGTTCTTC.